A selection of T cell receptor beta chains follows, all from one sample in a study of blood T cell repertoires in COVID-19. Sequenced by immunoSEQ multiplex PCR; TCRdb stores in-frame clones only, minus some. The top ten clones hold around 7.9% of a sample with tens of thousands of clones, roughly 88% of them seen once. The specimen was peripheral blood. The source of these receptors is a man in his 70s with acute or convalescent COVID-19. Each CDR3 is given without its conserved first and last residue. The D gene is left open where the match is weak.

CDR3 protein: ASSPLLEETQY
CDR3 length: 11
J gene: TRBJ2-5
D gene: .
V gene: TRBV5-1

CDR3 protein: ATGDRDNQPQH
CDR3 length: 11
J gene: TRBJ1-5
D gene: TRBD1
V gene: TRBV15

CDR3 protein: ASSSQGQAAYNEQF
CDR3 length: 14
J gene: TRBJ2-1
D gene: TRBD1
V gene: TRBV18

CDR3 protein: ASGPYQPQH
CDR3 length: 9
J gene: TRBJ1-5
D gene: .
V gene: TRBV28

CDR3 protein: ASRTGGEAF
CDR3 length: 9
J gene: TRBJ1-1
D gene: .
V gene: TRBV10-2

CDR3 protein: ASSADTGYNQPQH
CDR3 length: 13
J gene: TRBJ1-5
D gene: .
V gene: TRBV19

CDR3 protein: ASSEDAGSYNSPLH
CDR3 length: 14
J gene: TRBJ1-6
D gene: .
V gene: TRBV6-1

CDR3 protein: ASSLGLAGELF
CDR3 length: 11
J gene: TRBJ2-2
D gene: .
V gene: TRBV11-2

CDR3 protein: ASSFLSGEAYEQY
CDR3 length: 13
J gene: TRBJ2-7
D gene: TRBD2
V gene: TRBV7-2

CDR3 protein: ASSPASVDSGNTIY
CDR3 length: 14
J gene: TRBJ1-3
D gene: .
V gene: TRBV18

CDR3 protein: ATTIRGTGLAGGPNNEQF
CDR3 length: 18
J gene: TRBJ2-1
D gene: TRBD2
V gene: TRBV19

CDR3 protein: ASSPLGFARTSTDTQY
CDR3 length: 16
J gene: TRBJ2-3
D gene: .
V gene: TRBV7-9